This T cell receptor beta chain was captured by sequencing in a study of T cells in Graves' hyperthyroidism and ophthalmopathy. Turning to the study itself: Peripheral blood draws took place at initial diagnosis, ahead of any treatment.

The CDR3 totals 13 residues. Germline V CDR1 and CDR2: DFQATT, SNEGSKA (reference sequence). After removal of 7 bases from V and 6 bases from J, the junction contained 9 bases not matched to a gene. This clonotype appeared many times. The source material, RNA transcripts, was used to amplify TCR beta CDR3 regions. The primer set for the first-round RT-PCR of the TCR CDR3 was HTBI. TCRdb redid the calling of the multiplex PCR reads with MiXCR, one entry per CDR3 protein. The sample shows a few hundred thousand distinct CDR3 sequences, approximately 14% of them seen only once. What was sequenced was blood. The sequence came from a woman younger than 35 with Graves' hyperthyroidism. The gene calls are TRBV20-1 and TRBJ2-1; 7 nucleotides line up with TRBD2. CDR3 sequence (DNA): TGCAGTGTTAGGGACTGGGGGGGCAATGAGCAGTTCTTC. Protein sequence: CSVRDWGGNEQFF.